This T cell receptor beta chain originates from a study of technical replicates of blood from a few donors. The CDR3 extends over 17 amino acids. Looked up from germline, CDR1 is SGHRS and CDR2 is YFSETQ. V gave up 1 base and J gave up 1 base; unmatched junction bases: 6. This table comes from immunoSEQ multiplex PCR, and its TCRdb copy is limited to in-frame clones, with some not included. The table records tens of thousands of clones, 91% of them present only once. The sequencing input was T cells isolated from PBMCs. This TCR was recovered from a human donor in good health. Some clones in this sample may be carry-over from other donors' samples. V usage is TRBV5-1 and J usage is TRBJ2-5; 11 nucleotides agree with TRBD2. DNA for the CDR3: TGCGCCAGCAGCTTGTGGGGGACTAGCGGACTCCAAGAGACCCAGTACTTC. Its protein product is CASSLWGTSGLQETQYF.